This TCR beta chain was identified in a study of cytomegalovirus exposure and HLA in healthy donors. The V segment lost 5 bases and the J segment 5 bases; nucleotides outside the gene matches: 9. The germline V gene has CDR1 MNHEY and CDR2 SVGAGI. The CDR3 sequence is 15 residues long. Produced via immunoSEQ multiplex PCR; TCRdb's table is partial and in-frame only. The sample lists roughly 120,000 clones, more than 75% occurring once. The validation cohort, a group of 130 or so subjects, included the donors and was separate from the approximately 670-subject first cohort. Study results and caveats: That first-cohort TCR clusters tended to co-occur in the roughly 110 validation repertoires was found in a later analysis. With high specificity and sensitivity, the classifier reportedly diagnosed cytomegalovirus status.

As for this clone: Its antigen remains unknown.

The sequenced sample consisted of PBMCs. This sequence was found in a woman younger than 30 in good health and CMV-seropositive. The J gene is TRBJ1-1, the V gene TRBV6-5, with 9 bases aligning to TRBD1. CDR3 residues: CASSPLGQGGTEAFF. In nucleotides, the CDR3 is TGTGCCAGCAGTCCCCTGGGACAGGGAGGGACTGAAGCTTTCTTT.